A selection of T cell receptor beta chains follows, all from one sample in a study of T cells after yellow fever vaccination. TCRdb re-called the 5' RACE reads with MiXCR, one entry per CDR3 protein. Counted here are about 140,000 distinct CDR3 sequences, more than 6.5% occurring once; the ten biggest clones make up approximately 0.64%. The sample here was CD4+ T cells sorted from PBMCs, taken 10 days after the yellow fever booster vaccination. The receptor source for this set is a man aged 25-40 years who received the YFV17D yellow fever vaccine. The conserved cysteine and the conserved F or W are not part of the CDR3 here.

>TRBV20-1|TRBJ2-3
SGRGRFTDTQY
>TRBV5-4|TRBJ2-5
ASSLGPVGTQY
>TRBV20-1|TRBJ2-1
SAMGLGNEQF
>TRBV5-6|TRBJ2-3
ASRPRGTSRRDTQY
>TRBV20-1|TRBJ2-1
SAPRGHNEQF
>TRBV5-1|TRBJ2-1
ASSFRLAANNEQF
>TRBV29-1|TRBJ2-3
SVEGSPKGTDTQY
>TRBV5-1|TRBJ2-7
ASSLSGQITYEQY
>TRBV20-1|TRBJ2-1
SARGTKTEPLTV
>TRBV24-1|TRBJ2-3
ATSDPSTRTSGDPPDTQY
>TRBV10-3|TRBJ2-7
AISEIAGAYEQY
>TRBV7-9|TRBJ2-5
ASSSSERVQETQY
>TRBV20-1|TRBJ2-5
SARVGGGRETQY
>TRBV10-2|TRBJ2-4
ASSESLFVGTRPTKNIQY
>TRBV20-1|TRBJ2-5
SAEGPYMQETQY
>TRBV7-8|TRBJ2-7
ASRSGTGHTEQY
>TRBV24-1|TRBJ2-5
ATSDSGQGRETQY
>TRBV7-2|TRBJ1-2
ASSLDRGDGYT
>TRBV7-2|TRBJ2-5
ASSLVAGDETQY
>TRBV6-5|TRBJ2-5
ASRLGLTPETQY
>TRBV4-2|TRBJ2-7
ASSPGQGRTLEQY
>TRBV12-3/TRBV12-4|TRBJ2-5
ASSGEQGAMETQY
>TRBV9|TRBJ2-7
ASSVAWNPFYEQY
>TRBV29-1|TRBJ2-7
SVAQGIYEQY
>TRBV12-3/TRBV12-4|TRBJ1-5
ASTERYGQPQH
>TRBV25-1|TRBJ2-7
ASSEFLGGPYEQY
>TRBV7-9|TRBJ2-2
ASSPDRAPRAGELF
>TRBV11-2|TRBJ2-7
ASSSASGRSYEQY
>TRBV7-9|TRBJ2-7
ASSLAGMDTLPYEQY